These 5 T cell receptor beta chains came from one sample sequenced in a study of low-dose radiotherapy and immunotherapy resistance in tumors. Priming of first-strand cDNA relied on TRAV- and TRBV-specific primers (covering alpha and beta chains). TCR amplification used 20 to 25 PCR cycles, a constant-region primer and a V-primer adapter. TCRdb processed the reads anew with MiXCR; each CDR3 protein has one entry. The sample lists some 60,000 distinct CDR3 sequences, less than 30% occurring once. Time point indicated: before trial treatment. The specimen was PBMCs, collected before treatment. The receptors originated from a male donor with rectosigmoid adenocarcinoma.

This clonotype came up many times. V usage is TRBV7-2 and J usage is TRBJ2-1; 9 bases match TRBD2. Germline assignment: CDR1 SGHTA and CDR2 FQGNSA. This CDR3 comprises 15 residues. V lost 2 bases to trimming and J lost 10 bases; unmatched junction nucleotides: 9. In DNA, the CDR3 is TGTGCCAGCAGCTTACTGATTAGCGGGAGTCGGGAGCAGTTCTTC. Amino acids: CASSLLISGSREQFF.

The chain joins TRBV7-2 to TRBJ2-5; a possible D gene is TRBD2 (5 bases). Germline assignment: CDR1 SGHTA and CDR2 FQGNSA. The CDR3 is 14 amino acids. V shed 2 bases and J shed 4 bases, with 11 bases lying between them. CDR3 amino acids: CASSLLTGIETQYF. In DNA, the CDR3 is TGTGCCAGCAGCTTACTGACCGGGATAGAGACCCAGTACTTC.

This clonotype was counted ten times or more. This chain uses TRBV5-5 with TRBJ2-5; the D gene is possibly TRBD1 (6 bases). Deletions cut 0 bases from V and 4 bases from J, with 16 bases between. Germline V gene lookup returns CDR1 SGHKS and CDR2 YYEKEE (reference sequence). The CDR3 is 16 amino acids. The CDR3 reads CASSLGAGVIGETQYF. CDR3 sequence (DNA): TGTGCCAGCAGCTTGGGGGCAGGGGTGATTGGAGAGACCCAGTACTTC.

This clonotype was counted many times. J is TRBJ2-6 and V is TRBV28; TRBD1 matches at 8 bases. In germline, CDR1 is MDHEN, CDR2 SYDVKM. Losses at the gene ends were 2 bases for V and 0 bases for J; bases not matched to a gene: 12. The length of the CDR3 is 20 residues. The CDR3 nucleotides read TGTGCCAGCAGTTTAAACGTCCGACAGGGGACTTACTCTGGGGCCAACGTCCTGACTTTC. It encodes CASSLNVRQGTYSGANVLTF.

This clonotype was observed many times. This chain uses TRBV7-9 with TRBJ2-7; D ambiguous. The CDR3 extends over 13 amino acids. Between the trimmed V and J ends, which lost 8 bases and 3 bases, there was a span of 14 bases. Germline lookup yields CDR1 SEHNR and CDR2 FQNEAQ (reference sequence). CDR3 sequence (DNA): TGTGCCAGCGGAACACAGAAAATCTACGAGCAGTACTTC. Translation gives CASGTQKIYEQYF.